A selection of T cell receptor beta chains follows, all from one sample in a study of blood T cell repertoires in COVID-19. Repertoires were generated with immunoSEQ multiplex PCR, while TCRdb's copy carries only in-frame clones and drops some. The profile shows around 15,000 clones, roughly 82% of them singletons. The source material was peripheral blood. The receptors stem from a woman aged 70-85 years with active COVID-19. Each CDR3 is given with its conserved first and last residue. A D gene is named only where the DNA matches it firmly. Clone size appears in some rows only: once, few, many, or a class for an expanded clone.

d_call j_call v_call clone_size cdr3_aa cdr3_nt
- TRBJ1-2 TRBV7-2 - CASSPGRVTGTYGYTF TGTGCCAGCAGCCCTGGGCGGGTTACTGGAACCTATGGCTACACCTTC
TRBD2 TRBJ2-7 TRBV4-1 - CASSHRLAASSYEQYF TGCGCCAGCAGCCACAGACTAGCGGCAAGCTCCTACGAGCAGTACTTC
- TRBJ1-5 TRBV27 few CASRPGPGDSNQPQHF TGTGCCAGCCGCCCGGGCCCAGGGGATAGCAATCAGCCCCAGCATTTT
- TRBJ1-4 TRBV18 - CASSPTTGTNEKLFF TGTGCCAGCTCACCCACAACCGGGACAAATGAAAAACTGTTTTTT
- TRBJ2-3 TRBV10-3 - CAISERGGQDTQYF TGTGCCATCAGTGAGCGCGGGGGCCAAGATACGCAGTATTTT
TRBD1 TRBJ1-6 TRBV29-1 - CSVRLGDSYNSPLHF TGCAGCGTTCGGTTGGGGGACAGTTATAATTCACCCCTCCACTTT
- TRBJ1-1 TRBV7-6 - CASRSDTEAFF TGTGCCAGCAGATCGGACACTGAAGCTTTCTTT
- TRBJ2-2 TRBV3-1/TRBV3-2 - CASSQGAPGELFF TGTGCCAGCAGCCAAGGGGCTCCCGGGGAGCTGTTTTTT
- TRBJ2-3 TRBV5-5 once CASSPADSSSTDTQYF TGTGCCAGCAGCCCTGCGGACAGCTCTAGCACAGATACGCAGTATTTT
TRBD2 TRBJ2-5 TRBV19 - CASSQTSRETQYF TGTGCCAGTAGTCAGACTAGCCGGGAGACCCAGTACTTC
TRBD1 TRBJ1-2 TRBV7-9 - CASSWDRVDYGYTF TGTGCCAGCAGCTGGGACAGGGTGGACTATGGCTACACCTTC
TRBD1 TRBJ1-4 TRBV7-3 - CASSFGTGGESGEKLFF TGTGCCAGCAGCTTCGGGACAGGGGGCGAGTCGGGTGAAAAACTGTTTTTT
TRBD2 TRBJ2-5 TRBV7-3 - CASSLTSAGGPKETQYF TGTGCCAGCAGCTTAACGTCGGCGGGAGGGCCTAAAGAGACCCAGTACTTC
- TRBJ1-2 TRBV13 - CASSLAVLYGYTF TGTGCCAGCAGCTTAGCGGTACTCTATGGCTACACCTTC
TRBD1 TRBJ1-1 TRBV28 - CASSLAGGNTEAFF TGTGCCAGCAGTTTGGCAGGGGGGAACACTGAAGCTTTCTTT
- TRBJ2-3 TRBV11-2 - CASALGGNVDTQYF TGTGCCAGCGCCTTAGGAGGGAACGTAGATACGCAGTATTTT
- TRBJ2-1 TRBV11-3 - CASSLGGSLGGDEQFF TGTGCCAGCAGCTTAGGAGGGAGCTTGGGTGGGGATGAGCAGTTCTTC
TRBD1 TRBJ2-2 TRBV7-2 - CASRDRGYGVGELFF TGTGCCAGCAGGGACAGGGGGTACGGGGTCGGGGAGCTGTTTTTT
TRBD2 TRBJ2-6 TRBV6-1 once CASSDLAGDSGANVLTF TGTGCCAGCAGTGATCTAGCGGGTGACTCTGGGGCCAACGTCCTGACTTTC
- TRBJ2-7 TRBV6-5 few CASRDTGNTYEQYF TGTGCCAGCAGGGACACAGGGAATACCTACGAGCAGTACTTC
TRBD1 TRBJ2-7 TRBV13 - CASSSRGTGGLEQYF TGTGCCAGCAGCTCCCGGGGGACAGGGGGTCTCGAGCAGTACTTC
TRBD1 TRBJ1-2 TRBV28 - CASTSGTDLYGYTF TGTGCCAGCACCTCCGGGACAGACCTCTATGGCTACACCTTC
TRBD2 TRBJ2-2 TRBV5-1 - CASSLALAGLSGELFF TGCGCCAGCAGCTTGGCGCTAGCGGGACTATCCGGGGAGCTGTTTTTT
TRBD1 TRBJ2-7 TRBV7-8 - CASSARSGTAWDEQYF TGTGCCAGCAGCGCCCGCTCCGGGACAGCCTGGGATGAGCAGTACTTC